This T cell receptor beta chain is from a study of cytomegalovirus exposure and HLA in healthy donors. This clone was recorded a few times. The antigen is undetermined. In the same sample, other DNA sequences code for this CDR3. The study's findings and limits: For TCR beta chains, V- and J-gene trimming was later linked to a missense DCLRE1C variant. TCR sequences were mostly rare, though some public TCRs occurred in many donors. Being productive about 87% or about 30% of the time was typical of most TCR beta V segments in an earlier analysis.

The PCR ran on 60 Vbeta and 13 Jbeta primers. Repertoires were generated with immunoSEQ multiplex PCR, while TCRdb's copy carries only in-frame clones and drops some. The sample lists more than 95,000 clones; 65% to 75% were seen once. CDR3 length: 12 residues. The V end lost 2 bases, the J end lost 7 bases, and 8 bases lay between the germline ends. The germline V gene encodes CDR1 SEHNR and CDR2 FQNEAQ (reference sequence). Sequencing used PBMCs. This sequence was found in a man aged 35 to 55 in good health and CMV-seropositive. This chain joins TRBV7-9 and TRBJ1-1; D ambiguous. CDR3 region: CASSLPALEAFF. In nucleotides, the CDR3 is TGTGCCAGCAGCTTACCAGCGCTTGAAGCTTTCTTT. Based on the CDR3 plus reference TRBV7-9 and TRBJ1-1, the full variable domain is DTGVSQNPRHKITKRGQNVTFRCDPISEHNRLYWYRQTLGQGPEFLTYFQNEAQLEKSRLLSDRFSAERPKGSFSTLEIQRTEQGDSAMYLCASSLPALEAFFGQGTRLTVV.